This T cell receptor beta chain was retrieved from a study of blood T cell repertoires in COVID-19. The method was immunoSEQ multiplex PCR; TCRdb's version includes in-frame clones alone and lacks a portion of them. The sample includes roughly 250,000 clones, around 81% of them seen just once. Losses at the gene ends were 7 bases for V and 7 bases for J; bases not matched to a gene: 13. The length of the CDR3 is 15 residues. The germline gives CDR1 MNHEY, CDR2 SMNVEV (reference sequence). Sequencing was done on a sample of peripheral blood. The clonotype originates from an older woman with active or convalescent COVID-19. The J gene is TRBJ1-1, the V gene TRBV27, with 9 bases that match TRBD1. CDR3 region: CASIGRQGVGSEAFF. Written as DNA, the CDR3 is TGTGCCAGCATAGGGCGACAGGGGGTAGGTAGTGAAGCTTTCTTT.